This T cell receptor (beta chain) was sequenced for a study of blood T cell repertoires in COVID-19. Whole-study context: COVID-19 samples collected from the United States, Italy and Spain covered acute and convalescent phases.

Source study methods: Estimated nucleated cell counts came from reference gene primer amplification. Profiling relied on immunoSEQ multiplex PCR, and the TCRdb table lists in-frame clones only, not all of them. V and J calls and clone size follow that table, whereas D and trimming were derived from the DNA. The table records around 200,000 clones, under 85% of them present only once. CDR3 size: 14 residues. Germline CDR1 is SGDLS and CDR2 is YYNGEE. J was trimmed by 8 bases and V by 7 bases; bases with no gene match: 9. The V gene is TRBV9, the J gene TRBJ2-1; 10 bases map to TRBD2. The sample was peripheral blood. The receptor comes from a human donor in a cohort sampled during active COVID-19. The CDR3 loop reads CASGERGGRDEQFF. In DNA, the CDR3 is TGTGCCAGCGGGGAGCGGGGGGGCCGGGATGAGCAGTTCTTC. Using reference TRBV9 and TRBJ2-1 for the parts outside the CDR3, the full variable domain is DSGVTQTPKHLITATGQRVTLRCSPRSGDLSVYWYQQSLDQGLQFLIQYYNGEERAKGNILERFSAQQFPDLHSELNLSSLELGDSALYFCASGERGGRDEQFFGPGTRLTVL.